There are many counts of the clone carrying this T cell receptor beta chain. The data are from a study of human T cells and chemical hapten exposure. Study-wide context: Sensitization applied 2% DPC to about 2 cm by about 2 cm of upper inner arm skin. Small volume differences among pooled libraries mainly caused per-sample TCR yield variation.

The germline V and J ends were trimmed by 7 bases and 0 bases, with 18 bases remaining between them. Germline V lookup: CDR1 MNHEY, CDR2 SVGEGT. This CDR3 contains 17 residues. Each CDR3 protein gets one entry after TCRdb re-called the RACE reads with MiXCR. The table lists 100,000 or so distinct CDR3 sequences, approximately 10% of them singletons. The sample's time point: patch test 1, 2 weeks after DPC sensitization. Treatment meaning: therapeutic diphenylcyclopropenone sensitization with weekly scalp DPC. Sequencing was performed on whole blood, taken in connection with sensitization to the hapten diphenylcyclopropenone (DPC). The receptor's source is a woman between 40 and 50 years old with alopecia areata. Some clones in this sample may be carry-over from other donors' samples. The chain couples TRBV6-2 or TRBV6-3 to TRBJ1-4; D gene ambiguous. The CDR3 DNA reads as TGTGCCAGCAAACGCCGGGAGGCCCCCGCAACTAATGAAAAACTGTTTTTT. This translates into CASKRREAPATNEKLFF.